The 25 T cell receptor beta chains below were found in one sample sequenced in a study of Ad26.COV2.S vaccination and SARS-CoV-2 variants. Sequencing used immunoSEQ multiplex PCR; TCRdb keeps in-frame clones, though not all of them. The top ten hold around 4% of the sample, which has about 350,000 clones, just over 90% seen once. Source: peripheral blood, taken after recovery from COVID-19. These receptors came from a human donor who had recovered from COVID-19.

J is TRBJ2-5 and V is TRBV7-9, with D perhaps given as TRBD1 or TRBD2 (6 bases each). Germline V gives CDR1 SEHNR, CDR2 FQNEAQ (reference sequence). The CDR3 totals 18 residues. The V end was cut by 0 bases, the J end by 0 bases, with 17 bases between. The CDR3 region is CASSLAGGPARHQETQYF. The CDR3 DNA follows: TGTGCCAGCAGCTTAGCGGGGGGCCCAGCCAGGCACCAAGAGACCCAGTACTTC.

This chain links TRBV5-6 with TRBJ1-2; D is unclear. Per the germline V gene, CDR1 is SGHDT and CDR2 is YYEEEE. The CDR3 runs 13 residues. V lost 1 base and J 3 bases, leaving 7 bases between the germline ends. CDR3 protein: CASSLWTYYGYTF. Written as DNA, the CDR3 is TGTGCCAGCAGCTTGTGGACGTACTATGGCTACACCTTC.

The sample holds one count of this clone. The gene calls are TRBV9 and TRBJ1-2; D not resolved. The CDR3 length is 16 residues. CDR1 SGDLS and CDR2 YYNGEE come from the germline V gene. V was shortened by 3 bases and J by 4 bases, with 19 bases between the two germline ends. The CDR3 here is CASSAWTGGGTYGYTF. The CDR3 DNA follows: TGTGCCAGCAGCGCTTGGACTGGAGGAGGTACCTATGGCTACACCTTC.

This rearrangement joins TRBV12-3 or TRBV12-4 to TRBJ1-1, with no clear D. V shed 5 bases and J shed 9 bases, with 16 bases lying between them. The length of the CDR3 is 13 residues. CDR3 region: CASSPSPNVKAFF. The CDR3 bases are TGTGCCAGCAGTCCCTCCCCGAATGTCAAAGCTTTCTTT.

A single count supports this clone. The chain has TRBV7-2 and TRBJ2-2, with TRBD1 matching 7 bases. Germline lookup yields CDR1 SGHTA and CDR2 FQGNSA. The V gene end was trimmed by 5 bases and the J gene end by 7 bases; junction bases not matched to a gene: 7. The CDR3 extends over 14 amino acids. The DNA for the CDR3 is TGTGCCAGCAGCCCCGACAGGGCTGGCGGGGAGCTGTTTTTT. Translating gives CASSPDRAGGELFF.

This clone appeared once. J is TRBJ1-2 and V is TRBV27, with D uncertain. The CDR3 consists of 14 residues. Trimming left V 4 bases short and J 4 bases short, with 13 bases between. In germline, CDR1 is MNHEY, CDR2 SMNVEV (reference sequence). The DNA for the CDR3 is TGTGCCAGCAGTTCACCGGGGAGCGGCTATGGCTACACCTTC. It codes for CASSSPGSGYGYTF.

The rearrangement joins TRBV18 to TRBJ1-1; D perhaps matches TRBD1 (6 bases). The ends were cut back, 7 bases at V and 1 base at J, with 13 bases in the middle. This CDR3 is 14 amino acids long. CDR1 is KGHSH and CDR2 is LQKENI in the germline V gene. CDR3 sequence: CASLRGAPNTEAFF. As DNA, the CDR3 is TGTGCCAGCTTACGGGGGGCACCGAACACTGAAGCTTTCTTT.

The chain uses TRBV2 and TRBJ1-2; maybe TRBD1 (5 bases). Germline V lookup: CDR1 SNHLY, CDR2 FYNNEI. The CDR3 has 14 amino acids. In DNA form, the CDR3 reads TGTGCTAGGAGGAGACAGCGAACTAACTATGGCTACACCTTC. Amino acid sequence: CARRRQRTNYGYTF.

The CDR3 protein is CAISQSGTSGGANEQFF. The CDR3 DNA reads TGTGCCATCAGTCAATCCGGGACTAGCGGGGGAGCAAATGAGCAGTTCTTC. The V call is TRBV10-3, the J call TRBJ2-1; 14 nucleotides match TRBD2. Germline lookup yields CDR1 ENHRY and CDR2 SYGVKD. The trim removed 5 bases at V and 7 bases at J, leaving 10 bases unmatched. The CDR3 is 17 residues long.

The CDR3, as DNA: TGCGCCAGCAGCTTGGGACAGGGGGCGCGGACTGAAGCTTTCTTT. It yields the protein CASSLGQGARTEAFF. This chain joins TRBV5-1 and TRBJ1-1, with 10 bases that match TRBD1. CDR1 and CDR2 from the germline V gene are SGHRS and YFSETQ. This CDR3 comprises 15 residues. V lost 0 bases and J lost 5; bases outside the gene matches: 4.

The CDR3 DNA sequence: TGTGCCAGTAGTCTCTCCCCCGGGACAGGGACCGAGCAGTACTTC. It encodes CASSLSPGTGTEQYF. The chain uses TRBV19 and TRBJ2-7, with 9 bases matching TRBD1. CDR3 length equals 15 residues. Losses at the gene ends were 5 bases for V and 6 bases for J; bases not matched to a gene: 11. From germline, CDR1 is LNHDA and CDR2 SQIVND (reference sequence).

The CDR3 DNA sequence: TGTGCCAGCAGTAGGGGTCACCTTTACGAGCAGTACTTC. Translating it yields CASSRGHLYEQYF. This chain links TRBV2 with TRBJ2-7; a weak D match, TRBD1 (5 bases). The ends were cut back, 5 bases at V and 4 bases at J, with 12 bases in the middle. Germline V lookup: CDR1 SNHLY, CDR2 FYNNEI. CDR3 length equals 13 residues.

As to this clone: The identical CDR3 is also encoded by other nucleotide sequences in the sample. The chain has TRBV18 and TRBJ1-1; D uncertain. V was pared by 6 bases and J by 0 bases, with 5 bases between. CDR1 and CDR2 from the germline V gene are KGHSH and LQKENI. This CDR3 region has 12 residues. The CDR3 loop is CASSRLNTEAFF. Written as DNA, the CDR3 is TGTGCCAGCTCCCGTTTGAACACTGAAGCTTTCTTT.

The rearrangement uses TRBV4-3 and TRBJ1-1; 8 bases align to TRBD1. CDR1 and CDR2 from the germline V gene are LGHNA and YSLEER. CDR3 size: 20 residues. V was clipped by 0 bases and J by 0 bases; unmatched bases: 15. The CDR3 DNA follows: TGCGCCAGCAGCCAAGATCCGCCGACAGGGGCGCAGTGGATGAACACTGAAGCTTTCTTT. Protein sequence: CASSQDPPTGAQWMNTEAFF.

The rearrangement links TRBV11-2 to TRBJ2-3, with TRBD2 matching 9 bases. The CDR3 length is 15 residues. Germline assignment: CDR1 SGHAT and CDR2 FQNNGV. The ends lost 6 bases at V and 2 bases at J; junction bases unmatched: 6. CDR3 sequence: CASRESSGVTDTQYF. In nucleotides, the CDR3 is TGTGCCAGCAGAGAATCTAGCGGGGTCACAGATACGCAGTATTTT.

The chain joins TRBV29-1 to TRBJ1-2; the D is unclear. The CDR3 extends over 13 amino acids. The germline CDR1 and CDR2 sequences are SQVTM and ANQGSEA. V lost 3 bases and J 5 bases, leaving 13 bases between the germline ends. The CDR3 sequence is CSVDVNAPYGYTF. The CDR3 DNA sequence: TGCAGCGTTGATGTGAACGCGCCGTATGGCTACACCTTC. The full variable domain, in which reference TRBV29-1 and TRBJ1-2 provide the parts outside the CDR3, is SAVISQKPSRDICQRGTSLTIQCQVDSQVTMMFWYRQQPGQSLTLIATANQGSEATYESGFVIDKFPISRPNLTFSTLTVSNMSPEDSSIYLCSVDVNAPYGYTFGSGTRLTVV.

To note about this clone: The identical CDR3 is also encoded by other nucleotide sequences in the sample. The rearrangement joins TRBV5-1 to TRBJ2-7; D remains unclear. Germline assignment: CDR1 SGHRS and CDR2 YFSETQ. The germline V and J ends were trimmed by 2 bases and 0 bases, with 0 bases remaining between them. The CDR3 length is 11 residues. Here the CDR3 reads CASSFSYEQYF. The CDR3, as DNA: TGCGCCAGCAGCTTCTCCTACGAGCAGTACTTC.

The rearrangement uses TRBV27 and TRBJ1-5; D not certain. This CDR3 has 15 amino acids. Trimming cost V 3 bases and J 5 bases, with 14 bases left between them. CDR1 and CDR2 from the germline V gene are MNHEY and SMNVEV (reference sequence). This chain's CDR3 is CASSLGRGRDQPQHF. CDR3 in DNA: TGTGCCAGCAGTTTGGGCCGGGGAAGGGATCAGCCCCAGCATTTT.

The genes are TRBV7-2 and TRBJ1-1, with D perhaps TRBD1 (6 bases). The ends were cut back, 2 bases at V and 1 base at J, with 14 bases in the middle. Per germline, CDR1 SGHTA and CDR2 FQGNSA. The CDR3 is made up of 16 amino acids. In DNA form, the CDR3 reads TGTGCCAGCAGCTTACCGGGACAAATCCCGAACACTGAAGCTTTCTTT. Its protein product is CASSLPGQIPNTEAFF.

As regards this clone: A junction boundary mismatches the germline segment, possibly from a read error. V is TRBV12-3 or TRBV12-4 and J is TRBJ1-5; D call uncertain. CDR3 size: 13 residues. The CDR3 here is CASSLGFNQPQHF. As DNA, the CDR3 is TGTGCCAGCAGCTTAGGGTTCAATCAGCCCCAGCATTTT.

V is TRBV6-4 and J is TRBJ2-3, with 7 nucleotides matching TRBD2. From germline, CDR1 is MRHNA and CDR2 SNTAGT. This CDR3 region has 15 residues. V gave up 0 bases and J gave up 1 base; unmatched junction bases: 1. The CDR3 DNA is TGTGCCAGCAGTGACTCGAGCGGGGGCACAGATACGCAGTATTTT. Translated, it gives CASSDSSGGTDTQYF.

This clone showed up just a few times. The gene calls are TRBV7-9 and TRBJ1-2; D ambiguous. The germline CDR1 and CDR2 sequences are SEHNR and FQNEAQ (reference sequence). Trimming left V 4 bases short and J 3 bases short, with 9 bases between. The CDR3 has 13 amino acids. The CDR3 bases are TGTGCCAGCAGCTCCTCGTCGGACTATGGCTACACCTTC. Encoded protein: CASSSSSDYGYTF. Variable domain in full (rest from reference TRBV7-9 and TRBJ1-2): DTGVSQNPRHKITKRGQNVTFRCDPISEHNRLYWYRQTLGQGPEFLTYFQNEAQLEKSRLLSDRFSAERPKGSFSTLEIQRTEQGDSAMYLCASSSSSDYGYTFGSGTRLTVV.

This chain uses TRBV29-1 with TRBJ2-3, with 11 nucleotides matching TRBD2. CDR3 size: 15 residues. V shed 7 bases and J 6 bases; nucleotides not matched to a gene: 12. Germline loops: CDR1 SQVTM, CDR2 ANQGSEA. CDR3 sequence (DNA): TGCAGCGGGAAAGTAGCGGGGGGGCCTGGGGATACGCAGTATTTT. The encoded protein is CSGKVAGGPGDTQYF.

This chain links TRBV12-5 with TRBJ1-1; a possible D gene is TRBD1 (5 bases). The CDR3 totals 20 residues. The V end lost 0 bases, the J end lost 0 bases, and 23 bases lay between the germline ends. Germline assignment: CDR1 LGHNT and CDR2 FRNRAP. The CDR3 here is CASGLVLGRQLDSMNTEAFF. Here the CDR3 DNA reads TGTGCTAGTGGTTTGGTACTTGGGAGACAACTTGACAGCATGAACACTGAAGCTTTCTTT.

J is TRBJ2-7 and V is TRBV6-5; D call uncertain. Trimming removed 2 bases from V and 0 bases from J, with 11 bases in between. This CDR3 has 15 residues. Germline CDR1 is MNHEY and CDR2 is SVGAGI. DNA for the CDR3: TGTGCCAGCAGTTACAGCCAGTTAAGCTCCTACGAGCAGTACTTC. Translation gives CASSYSQLSSYEQYF.